This TCR beta chain was identified in a study of beta chain features in type 1 diabetes. Study results and limitations: Among all four CD4+ subsets, Type 1 diabetes patients had TCRB CDR3s that were moderately but significantly shorter.

What was sequenced were expressed TCRB transcripts, since all of the isolated RNA had been reverse transcribed. Sequencing used immunoSEQ multiplex PCR; TCRdb keeps in-frame clones, though not all of them. In the table there are around 150,000 clones, about 9% of which are singletons. This clone occurred a few times. Antigen: not known. CDR3 length: 15 residues. The J segment lost 8 bases and the V segment lost 3 bases, leaving 7 bases of the junction unmatched. Germline V gene lookup returns CDR1 ENHRY and CDR2 SYGVKD. Sequencing was done on a sample of central memory CD4+ T cells from blood. The receptor was derived from a woman in her late teens or twenties with type 1 diabetes. The chain combines TRBV10-3 with TRBJ1-6; 7 bases agree with TRBD1. For the CDR3, the DNA is TGTGCCATCAGTGACAAGGGGGCGGAGGATTCACCCCTCCACTTT. This translates into CAISDKGAEDSPLHF.